A single sample is the source of the 14 T cell receptor beta chains below, sequenced in a study of graft-versus-host responses after intestinal transplantation (dated by TCRdb to 2020 to 2022). Library generation was performed with the immunoSEQ multiplex PCR assay. TCRdb took this table from immuneACCESS and kept in-frame rearrangements with V and J called. Such tables lack part of the clones; where checked against another copy, unresolved V genes explain under half of the gap, and the rest is unexplained. The sample has tens of thousands of clones on record, 85% to 95% of them singletons. Of the sample, about 0.5% is held by the ten largest clones. In light of the paper, this sample's time point label describes: cells obtained before transplantation from donor or recipient. Their antigens remain unidentified. Sequencing was performed on unstimulated CD8+ T cells sorted from spleen or lymph node cells, taken before intestinal transplant. All receptors derive from a human donor who received an intestinal transplant.

The chain couples TRBV11-2 to TRBJ2-7; 9 bases map to TRBD1. From germline, CDR1 is SGHAT and CDR2 FQNNGV. J lost 1 base, V lost 4 bases, and 5 bases had no gene match. This CDR3 comprises 15 residues. CDR3 sequence reads: CASSSRDRDSYEQYF. The CDR3, as DNA: TGTGCCAGCAGCTCCCGGGACAGGGATTCCTACGAGCAGTACTTC.

The V gene is TRBV27, the J gene TRBJ2-7; a weak D match, TRBD1 (6 bases). V dropped 6 bases and J dropped 0 bases, with 15 bases sitting between them. CDR3 length equals 15 residues. The germline V gene encodes CDR1 MNHEY and CDR2 SMNVEV (reference sequence). The CDR3 sequence is CASRPKGDLSYEQYF. The CDR3 DNA reads TGTGCCAGCAGACCCAAGGGGGACCTCTCCTACGAGCAGTACTTC.

The chain links TRBV5-6 to TRBJ1-1; D gene uncertain. The CDR3 sequence is 14 residues long. Germline V lookup: CDR1 SGHDT, CDR2 YYEEEE. Trimming shortened V by 3 bases and J by 0 bases, and 9 bases separated the two germline ends. The CDR3 protein is CASSSPYMNTEAFF. The CDR3 nucleotides are TGTGCCAGCAGCTCCCCCTATATGAACACTGAAGCTTTCTTT.

This chain joins TRBV27 and TRBJ2-5, with 7 bases identical to TRBD1. The J call could be wrong; TRBJ2-7 is a better fit for the DNA end. This CDR3 is 16 amino acids long. CDR1 MNHEY and CDR2 SMNVEV come from the germline V gene (reference sequence). In nucleotides, the CDR3 is TGTGCCAGCAGTCCGCTCCAGGGGGTTTTGGCCTACGAGCAGTACTTC. Translating it yields CASSPLQGVLAYEQYF.

The V call is TRBV7-2, the J call TRBJ2-1; 16 bases map to TRBD2. The ends lost 3 bases at V and 2 bases at J; junction bases unmatched: 7. CDR1 is SGHTA, CDR2 FQGNSA, per germline. The CDR3 runs to 19 residues. CDR3 in DNA: TGTGCCAGCAGCTTCTCGGGACTAGCGGGGGGGCCCCCCTACAATGAGCAGTTCTTC. As protein: CASSFSGLAGGPPYNEQFF. Complete variable domain (other parts from reference TRBV7-2 and TRBJ2-1): GAGVSQSPSNKVTEKGKDVELRCDPISGHTALYWYRQSLGQGLEFLIYFQGNSAPDKSGLPSDRFSAERTGGSVSTLTIQRTQQEDSAVYLCASSFSGLAGGPPYNEQFFGPGTRLTVL.

This chain uses TRBV5-4 with TRBJ2-1; 7 bases are shared with TRBD1. CDR3 length: 14 residues. The V gene's germline CDR1 is SGHNT and CDR2 YYREEE (reference sequence). With V trimmed by 3 bases and J by 7 bases, 7 bases remained unmatched. The CDR3 reads CASSYGQDGNEQFF. CDR3 sequence (DNA): TGTGCCAGCAGCTACGGACAGGATGGGAATGAGCAGTTCTTC.

This CDR3 reads CASSLSIGQGASYGYTF. The CDR3 DNA follows: TGTGCCAGCAGTTTATCGATTGGGCAGGGGGCGTCCTATGGCTACACCTTC. This chain connects TRBV27 to TRBJ1-2; 8 nucleotides agree with TRBD1. Losses at the gene ends were 0 bases for V and 4 bases for J; bases not matched to a gene: 10. The CDR3 has 17 residues. The germline gives CDR1 MNHEY, CDR2 SMNVEV (reference sequence).

The V gene is TRBV14, the J gene TRBJ2-7; possible D gene TRBD1, 5 bases. The CDR3 is made up of 14 amino acids. Trimming stripped 1 base from V and 3 bases from J, with 10 bases between. Germline V gene sequence: CDR1 SGHDN, CDR2 FVKESK. In DNA, the CDR3 is TGTGCCAGCAGCCAAGGGGGCGTCGGCTACGAGCAGTACTTC. Amino acids: CASSQGGVGYEQYF.

This rearrangement joins TRBV4-3 to TRBJ1-4; weak D call: TRBD1 (5 bases). Germline V CDR1 and CDR2: LGHNA, YSLEER. The CDR3 totals 14 residues. V was trimmed by 6 bases and J by 6 bases, leaving 14 bases between them. In DNA, the CDR3 is TGCGCCAGCAGTCGCGGGGGGTTGGATGAAAAACTGTTTTTT. Translated: CASSRGGLDEKLFF.

This chain links TRBV6-1 with TRBJ2-7; 7 positions agree with TRBD2. The CDR3 spans 12 residues. Trimming took 11 bases from V and 2 from J; bases not matched to a gene: 6. The V gene's germline CDR1 is MNHNS and CDR2 SASEGT. This CDR3 reads CAGQGGTYEQYF. The DNA for the CDR3 is TGTGCCGGGCAGGGAGGGACCTACGAGCAGTACTTC.

The chain has TRBV4-1 and TRBJ2-7; 14 bases align to TRBD2. The CDR3 totals 17 residues. With 5 bases clipped from V and 5 bases from J, the junction kept 11 bases outside the gene matches. Germline-derived CDR1 and CDR2 are MGHRA and YSYEKL. The CDR3 loop reads CASSYGLAGGPGNEQYF. CDR3 coding DNA: TGCGCCAGCAGCTACGGACTAGCGGGGGGCCCTGGTAACGAGCAGTACTTC.

This clone was seen a single time. The chain joins TRBV6-1 to TRBJ2-1; 14 positions match TRBD2. Looked up from germline, CDR1 is MNHNS and CDR2 is SASEGT. The V gene end was trimmed by 4 bases and the J gene end by 5 bases; junction bases not matched to a gene: 4. This CDR3 spans 16 amino acids. The CDR3 sequence is CASSGLAGGPHNEQFF. As DNA, the CDR3 is TGTGCCAGCAGTGGACTAGCGGGAGGGCCGCACAATGAGCAGTTCTTC.

This rearrangement joins TRBV28 to TRBJ2-7; D is ambiguous. CDR3 length: 15 residues. The V gene's germline CDR1 is MDHEN and CDR2 SYDVKM. V gave up 2 bases and J gave up 2 bases, with 13 bases separating them. The CDR3 sequence: CASSLVKQFPYEQYF. The CDR3 DNA follows: TGTGCCAGCAGTTTAGTTAAACAGTTTCCCTACGAGCAGTACTTC. Drawing the rest from reference TRBV28 and TRBJ2-7, the complete variable domain is DVKVTQSSRYLVKRTGEKVFLECVQDMDHENMFWYRQDPGLGLRLIYFSYDVKMKEKGDIPEGYSVSREKKERFSLILESASTNQTSMYLCASSLVKQFPYEQYFGPGTRLTVT.

J is TRBJ1-1 and V is TRBV4-1, with 7 bases matching TRBD1. Germline loops: CDR1 MGHRA, CDR2 YSYEKL. The CDR3 totals 16 residues. The ends lost 1 base at V and 4 bases at J; junction bases unmatched: 9. The CDR3 DNA reads TGCGCCAGCAGCCAAGGGCAAGGGGGCTCGGGCACTGAAGCTTTCTTT. Its translation is CASSQGQGGSGTEAFF.